Below, one TCR beta chain is given with its context. Its antigen is not identified. These data belong to a study of molecular identifiers for immune sequencing clone quantification. Findings and limits, study-wide: Over 99% of CMV-specific effector molecules, but under 1% of naive ones, were in clones above 20 copies.

TCRdb re-derived calls from the PCR reads in MiXCR, one entry per CDR3 protein. The sample shows about 640,000 distinct CDR3 sequences, less than 20% of them seen only once. Per the germline V gene, CDR1 is MNHNS and CDR2 is SASEGT. V gave up 1 base and J gave up 0 bases, with 6 bases separating them. CDR3 length: 14 amino acids. Sorted inputs of 20,000 to 1,000,000 cells, with 10%, 30% or 50% RNA, yielded naive CD8 libraries. Sorting recovered naive CD8 T cells on a CD8+CD4-CCR7+CD45RA+ profile. Specimen: naive CD8+ T cells from blood, with Jurkat cell RNA spiked in. The subset here: FACS-sorted CD8+CD4-CCR7+CD45RA+ naive T cells. The genes are TRBV6-1 and TRBJ1-2; D is uncertain. This clonotype originated in a human donor in good health. Some libraries in this study had Jurkat cell RNA spiked in. DNA of the CDR3: TGTGCCAGCAGTGAAGTCATCGCTAACTATGGCTACACCTTC. Its protein product is CASSEVIANYGYTF.